These 32 T cell receptor beta chains were sequenced from one sample in a study of regulatory T cells in long-lasting Graves disease. To make TCR beta libraries, researchers used iRepertoire HTBI primers and Arm-PCR of CDR3 regions. MiXCR was run by TCRdb on the multiplex PCR reads, yielding one entry per CDR3 protein. The table has approximately 400,000 distinct CDR3 sequences, about 15% seen once. Time point meaning: newly diagnosed GD, antithyroid drugs for less than 3 months. PBMCs were the source of the RNA used for TCR sequencing. This same sample was also taken into another study, of T cells in Graves' hyperthyroidism and ophthalmopathy.

This sample comprised peripheral blood mononuclear cells (PBMCs), obtained at new diagnosis, from a patient treated with antithyroid drugs. These receptors were taken from a young woman with Graves disease.

The chain carries TRBV7-2 and TRBJ2-7; no reliable D call. This CDR3 region has 13 residues. Germline CDR1 SGHTA, CDR2 FQGNSA. With 5 bases removed from V and 2 bases from J, the gap between germline ends came to 10 bases. The CDR3 DNA reads TGTGCCAGCAGCGCCCGGGTACCCTACGAGCAGTACTTC. Translated, it gives CASSARVPYEQYF.

This clonotype occurred many times. V gene TRBV27 combines with J gene TRBJ1-2, with D hard to call. The ends were cut back, 8 bases at V and 8 bases at J, with 18 bases in the middle. CDR3 length equals 13 residues. CDR1 and CDR2 (germline): MNHEY, SMNVEV (reference sequence). The DNA for the CDR3 is TGTGCCAGCGCCCTCCAGAGCTTAGGCGGCTACACCTTC. It is translated as CASALQSLGGYTF.

In this sample, this clonotype turned up many times. The V call is TRBV7-9, the J call TRBJ2-7, with 7 bases aligning to TRBD1. The CDR3 runs to 15 residues. Germline CDR1 is SEHNR and CDR2 is FQNEAQ (reference sequence). V lost 1 base, J lost 3 bases, and 6 bases stayed unmatched. CDR3 coding DNA: TGTGCCAGCAGCTTAGTAGACAGGGTAAACTACGAGCAGTACTTC. Amino acids: CASSLVDRVNYEQYF.

Concerning this clonotype: This may come from a read error, since a much larger clone is one base off. The chain couples TRBV5-1 to TRBJ2-2; no reliable D call. CDR1 and CDR2 from the germline V gene are SGHRS and YFSETQ. This CDR3 has 15 amino acids. CDR3 sequence: CASSSWKGRDGELFF. Here the CDR3 DNA reads TGTGCCAGCAGCTCATGGAAGGGAAGGGACGGGGAGCTGTTTTTT.

A note on this clonotype: A read error is possible here, since a much larger clone lies one base away. The chain carries TRBV4-1 and TRBJ1-5; no clear D. The CDR3 spans 15 residues. The germline CDR1 and CDR2 sequences are MGHRA and YSYEKL. Trimming removed 2 bases at V and 5 bases at J, with 13 bases between. CDR3 loop: CASSQITCVHQPQHF. The CDR3 nucleotides are TGCGCCAGCAGCCAAATCACATGCGTTCATCAGCCCCAGCATTTT.

This clonotype was recorded at least ten times. The rearrangement links TRBV7-8 to TRBJ1-2, with D uncertain. Trimming cost V 1 base and J 8 bases, with 20 bases left between them. The CDR3 is made up of 16 amino acids. CDR1 and CDR2 from the germline V gene are SGHVS and FQNEAQ. This chain's CDR3 is CASSLDWTPTSGGYTF. Here the CDR3 DNA reads TGTGCCAGCAGCTTAGACTGGACTCCTACCTCAGGAGGCTACACCTTC.

The J gene is TRBJ2-2, the V gene TRBV9, with 8 bases identical to TRBD2. The CDR3 is made up of 17 amino acids. The V segment lost 0 bases and the J segment 2 bases; nucleotides outside the gene matches: 6. Germline CDR1 SGDLS, CDR2 YYNGEE. The DNA of the CDR3 is TGTGCCAGCAGCGTAGCTAAACTAGCGGCAAACACCGGGGAGCTGTTTTTT. It encodes CASSVAKLAANTGELFF. The variable domain in full, completed from reference TRBV9 and TRBJ2-2, reads DSGVTQTPKHLITATGQRVTLRCSPRSGDLSVYWYQQSLDQGLQFLIQYYNGEERAKGNILERFSAQQFPDLHSELNLSSLELGDSALYFCASSVAKLAANTGELFFGEGSRLTVL.

This clonotype occurred many times. The rearrangement links TRBV20-1 to TRBJ2-7; D tentatively fits TRBD1 or TRBD2 (5 bases each). The germline CDR1 and CDR2 sequences are DFQATT and SNEGSKA (reference sequence). The length of the CDR3 is 13 residues. The V end lost 4 bases, the J end lost 4 bases, and 14 bases lay between the germline ends. The CDR3 DNA follows: TGCAGTGCTATGAGCGGCAGGGTGTACGAGCAGTACTTC. Amino acid sequence: CSAMSGRVYEQYF.

This clonotype was observed at least ten times. The chain couples TRBV19 to TRBJ2-7, with 12 positions matching TRBD2. This CDR3 spans 14 amino acids. With V trimmed by 6 bases and J by 0 bases, 0 bases remained unmatched. CDR1 is LNHDA and CDR2 is SQIVND in the germline V gene (reference sequence). CDR3 amino acids: CASRTSGSSYEQYF. The CDR3 DNA is TGTGCCAGTAGGACTAGCGGGAGCTCCTACGAGCAGTACTTC.

J is TRBJ2-2 and V is TRBV7-2, with 12 bases identical to TRBD2. This CDR3 has 17 amino acids. Germline V gene sequence: CDR1 SGHTA, CDR2 FQGNSA. Trimming at V came to 5 bases and at J to 4 bases, leaving 8 bases not matched to a gene. The DNA of the CDR3 is TGTGCCAGCAGCACCCGACGACTAGCGGGAGTCACCGGGGAGCTGTTTTTT. It is translated as CASSTRRLAGVTGELFF.

This clonotype was seen ten or more times. This chain uses TRBV7-2 with TRBJ1-1, with 8 bases that match TRBD1. CDR1 and CDR2 from the germline V gene are SGHTA and FQGNSA. V was clipped by 2 bases and J by 1 base; unmatched bases: 6. CDR3 length equals 16 residues. CDR3: CASSLIATGANTEAFF. CDR3 nucleotide sequence: TGTGCCAGCAGCTTAATAGCGACAGGGGCGAACACTGAAGCTTTCTTT.

The chain employs TRBV19 and TRBJ2-7, with D perhaps matching TRBD2 (6 bases). The CDR3 is made up of 14 amino acids. The V and J ends lost 6 bases and 2 bases respectively, with 14 bases between them. Germline CDR1 LNHDA, CDR2 SQIVND (reference sequence). Written as DNA, the CDR3 is TGTGCCAGTAGCCCTGGGGGACTCCCCTACGAGCAGTACTTC. Its translation: CASSPGGLPYEQYF. The entire variable domain, with the rest obtained from reference TRBV19 and TRBJ2-7, is as follows: DGGITQSPKYLFRKEGQNVTLSCEQNLNHDAMYWYRQDPGQGLRLIYYSQIVNDFQKGDIAEGYSVSREKKESFPLTVTSAQKNPTAFYLCASSPGGLPYEQYFGPGTRLTVT.

Many counts were recorded for this clonotype. The chain recombines TRBV20-1 with TRBJ2-1; 11 bases agree with TRBD1. The CDR3 extends over 15 amino acids. Germline values: CDR1 DFQATT, CDR2 SNEGSKA (reference sequence). The ends lost 5 bases at V and 2 bases at J; junction bases unmatched: 5. CDR3 coding DNA: TGCAGTGCTCCTCCGGGACAGGGGGCCTACAATGAGCAGTTCTTC. It specifies CSAPPGQGAYNEQFF.

This clonotype was seen a few times. The V and J genes are TRBV7-9 and TRBJ2-5; 7 bases align to TRBD1. Germline CDR1 reads SEHNR; CDR2 reads FQNEAQ (reference sequence). V lost 4 bases and J lost 7; bases outside the gene matches: 9. There are 14 residues in the CDR3. CDR3 loop: CASSSRGLEGTQYF. The CDR3 bases are TGTGCCAGCAGCTCGAGGGGGCTAGAGGGGACCCAGTACTTC.

This clonotype was counted many times. V gene TRBV11-2 combines with J gene TRBJ2-7; D possibly corresponds to TRBD1 (6 bases). Germline assignment: CDR1 SGHAT and CDR2 FQNNGV. V lost 2 bases, J lost 5 bases, and 25 bases lay in between. CDR3 length equals 18 residues. The CDR3 sequence is CASSLWTLGQLGLHEQYF. The CDR3 DNA follows: TGTGCCAGCAGCTTATGGACCTTAGGACAGCTGGGTCTCCACGAGCAGTACTTC.

Concerning this clonotype itself: The junction shows a germline mismatch at one end, possibly a read error. This sequence joins TRBV11-3 and TRBJ1-1, with D possibly matching TRBD1 (6 bases). CDR3 size: 18 residues. In germline, CDR1 is SGHNT, CDR2 YENEEA. The CDR3 spells CASSLSPSLTGADTEALF. As DNA, the CDR3 is TGTGCCAGCAGCTTATCCCCTAGTTTGACAGGAGCGGACACTGAAGCTCTCTTT.

Concerning this clonotype itself: This likely traces to a read error, being one base from a far larger clone. CDR3: CASSSLQYTEAFF. As DNA, the CDR3 is TGTGCCAGCAGCTCACTTCAATACACTGAAGCTTTCTTT. J is TRBJ1-1 and V is TRBV7-2, with no clear D. Trimming removed 4 bases from V and 3 bases from J, with 9 bases in between. The CDR3 runs 13 residues. Germline CDR1 is SGHTA and CDR2 is FQGNSA.

The sample holds a few counts of this clonotype. CDR3 amino acids: CASSPDRNNSPLHF. CDR3 nucleotides: TGTGCCAGCAGCCCGGACAGGAATAATTCACCCCTCCACTTT. This chain uses TRBV9 with TRBJ1-6; 7 bases are shared with TRBD1. The ends lost 4 bases at V and 5 bases at J; junction bases unmatched: 3. Germline V gives CDR1 SGDLS, CDR2 YYNGEE. This CDR3 contains 14 residues.

This clonotype appeared many times. The rearrangement links TRBV3-1 to TRBJ2-3; D not resolved. Germline-derived CDR1 and CDR2 are LGHDT and YNNKEL (reference sequence). The CDR3 is made up of 15 amino acids. The V gene lost 0 bases and the J gene lost 2 bases, with 9 bases spanning the gap. As DNA, the CDR3 is TGTGCCAGCAGCCAAGACGCCAGGCCCACAGATACGCAGTATTTT. Residues: CASSQDARPTDTQYF.

Notes on this clonotype: At one of its ends the junction is not consistent with the germline gene, which may arise from a read error. This chain links TRBV7-9 with TRBJ1-1; D remains ambiguous. This CDR3 is 12 amino acids long. Germline CDR1 and CDR2: SEHNR and FQNEAQ (reference sequence). This CDR3 reads CASSQEGAEAFF. As DNA, the CDR3 is TGCGCCAGCAGCCAAGAGGGAGCTGAAGCTTTCTTT.

This clonotype appeared many times. V and J are TRBV7-8 and TRBJ2-1, with TRBD1 matching over 9 bases. The V and J ends lost 2 bases and 10 bases, in that order; junction bases with no gene match: 6. The CDR3 is 14 residues long. Germline V gene lookup returns CDR1 SGHVS and CDR2 FQNEAQ. The CDR3 region is CASSLRTGVREQFF. The CDR3 DNA reads TGTGCCAGCAGCTTAAGGACAGGGGTGCGGGAGCAGTTCTTC.

This clonotype came up many times. The chain is built from TRBV27 and TRBJ2-7; D remains unclear. This CDR3 spans 14 amino acids. Germline-derived CDR1 and CDR2 are MNHEY and SMNVEV (reference sequence). V was cut by 4 bases and J by 3 bases, with 13 bases left in between. The DNA of the CDR3 is TGTGCCAGCAGTTCGGCAGCGATGTACTACGAGCAGTACTTC. This gives the protein CASSSAAMYYEQYF.

V and J are TRBV6-1 and TRBJ1-5; D remains unclear. Germline lookup yields CDR1 MNHNS and CDR2 SASEGT. The CDR3 has 13 amino acids. Trimming cost V 7 bases and J 0 bases, with 7 bases left between them. CDR3 bases: TGTGCCAGCAACCCCTATAGCAATCAGCCCCAGCATTTT. Translation: CASNPYSNQPQHF.

This clonotype has ten or more counts. The J gene is TRBJ1-3, the V gene TRBV3-1; tentative D call: TRBD1 (5 bases). Trimming left V 1 base short and J 4 bases short, with 11 bases between. The CDR3 runs 15 residues. Germline V gives CDR1 LGHDT, CDR2 YNNKEL (reference sequence). The chain's CDR3 is CASSQVREAGNTIYF. CDR3 bases: TGTGCCAGCAGCCAAGTCAGGGAGGCAGGAAACACCATATATTTT.

The V call is TRBV15, the J call TRBJ2-1; TRBD2 matches at 8 bases. Trimming at V came to 1 base and at J to 12 bases, leaving 8 bases not matched to a gene. Germline values: CDR1 LNHNV, CDR2 YYDKDF (reference sequence). The CDR3 is made up of 14 amino acids. The chain's CDR3 is CATSRAGLVVGQFF. The CDR3 DNA sequence: TGTGCCACCAGCAGAGCGGGACTAGTGGTGGGGCAGTTCTTC.

This clonotype showed up many times. The J gene is TRBJ2-7, the V gene TRBV12-3 or TRBV12-4, with D perhaps matching TRBD1 (5 bases). V was pared by 4 bases and J by 3 bases, with 13 bases between. The CDR3 length is 14 residues. CDR3 sequence: CASSSQGIDYEQYF. The CDR3 nucleotides are TGTGCCAGCAGTTCCCAGGGTATAGACTACGAGCAGTACTTC.

This clonotype appeared many times. This chain uses TRBV18 with TRBJ2-5; no definite D call. Germline-derived CDR1 and CDR2 are KGHSH and LQKENI. This CDR3 has 15 residues. Trimming removed 0 bases at V and 0 bases at J, with 8 bases between. In DNA form, the CDR3 reads TGTGCCAGCTCACCACCGCTGCCAGACCAAGAGACCCAGTACTTC. Protein: CASSPPLPDQETQYF.

This clonotype was found many times. The V and J genes are TRBV20-1 and TRBJ2-1; D ambiguous. The CDR3 totals 15 residues. CDR1 DFQATT and CDR2 SNEGSKA come from the germline V gene (reference sequence). Trimming shortened V by 0 bases and J by 0 bases, and 9 bases separated the two germline ends. CDR3 bases: TGCAGTGCTAGAGATCATACCGGCTCCTACAATGAGCAGTTCTTC. This gives the protein CSARDHTGSYNEQFF.

The rearrangement uses TRBV4-1 and TRBJ2-7; D perhaps matches TRBD1 (6 bases). Deletions cut 2 bases from V and 1 base from J, with 12 bases between. CDR3 length: 15 amino acids. Germline CDR1 is MGHRA and CDR2 is YSYEKL. As DNA, the CDR3 is TGCGCCAGCAGCCAATTGGAGCAGGGGTCCTACGAGCAGTACTTC. Translated: CASSQLEQGSYEQYF.

This clonotype appeared many times. The chain couples TRBV2 to TRBJ2-7; TRBD2 is a possible D gene (6 bases). The CDR3 is 12 residues long. Germline V gene data show CDR1 as SNHLY and CDR2 as FYNNEI. Trimming shortened V by 7 bases and J by 2 bases, and 9 bases separated the two germline ends. The CDR3 coding sequence is TGTGCCAGCAAGGGCGGGGCCTACGAGCAGTACTTC. Amino acids: CASKGGAYEQYF.

This clonotype showed up just a few times. The V and J genes are TRBV4-2 and TRBJ2-7, with 7 bases that match TRBD2. This CDR3 is built from 15 residues. Germline V gene sequence: CDR1 LGHNA, CDR2 YNFKEQ. The J segment lost 2 bases and the V segment lost 0 bases, leaving 4 bases of the junction unmatched. In nucleotides, the CDR3 is TGTGCCAGCAGCCAAGAAGAGCGGGGAACCTACGAGCAGTACTTC. This gives the protein CASSQEERGTYEQYF.

This clonotype was detected a few times. J is TRBJ2-1 and V is TRBV2; D might be TRBD1 or TRBD2, each matching 6 bases. This CDR3 is built from 17 residues. CDR1 and CDR2 (germline): SNHLY, FYNNEI. V lost 11 bases to trimming and J lost 9 bases, with 32 bases between them. The CDR3 spells CAGTSWGRDKGRVEQFF. In DNA, the CDR3 is TGTGCCGGGACCTCCTGGGGGCGGGACAAAGGGCGGGTTGAGCAGTTCTTC.